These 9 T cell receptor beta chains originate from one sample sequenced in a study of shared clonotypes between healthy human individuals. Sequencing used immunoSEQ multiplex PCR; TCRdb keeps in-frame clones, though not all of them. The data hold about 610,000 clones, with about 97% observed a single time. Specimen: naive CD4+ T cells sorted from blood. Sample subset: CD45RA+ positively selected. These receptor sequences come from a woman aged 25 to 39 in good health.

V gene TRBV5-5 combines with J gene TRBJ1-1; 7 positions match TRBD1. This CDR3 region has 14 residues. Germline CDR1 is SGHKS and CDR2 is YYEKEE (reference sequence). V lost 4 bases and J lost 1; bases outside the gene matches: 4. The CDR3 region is CASSLGQQNTEAFF. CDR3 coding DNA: TGTGCCAGCAGCCTGGGACAGCAGAACACTGAAGCTTTCTTT.

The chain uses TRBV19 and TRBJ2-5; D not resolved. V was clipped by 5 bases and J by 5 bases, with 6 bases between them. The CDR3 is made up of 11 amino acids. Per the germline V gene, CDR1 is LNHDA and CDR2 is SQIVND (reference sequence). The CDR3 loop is CASSSSETQYF. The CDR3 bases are TGTGCCAGTAGTTCCTCGGAGACCCAGTACTTC. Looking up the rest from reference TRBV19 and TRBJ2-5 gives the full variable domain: DGGITQSPKYLFRKEGQNVTLSCEQNLNHDAMYWYRQDPGQGLRLIYYSQIVNDFQKGDIAEGYSVSREKKESFPLTVTSAQKNPTAFYLCASSSSETQYFGPGTRLLVL.

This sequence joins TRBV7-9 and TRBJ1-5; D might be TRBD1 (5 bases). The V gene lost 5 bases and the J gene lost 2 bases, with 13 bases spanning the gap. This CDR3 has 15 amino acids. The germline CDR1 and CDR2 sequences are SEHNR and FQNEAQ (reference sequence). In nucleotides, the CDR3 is TGTGCCAGCAGCCGTTCCGGAGGGGGCAATCAGCCCCAGCATTTT. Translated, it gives CASSRSGGGNQPQHF.

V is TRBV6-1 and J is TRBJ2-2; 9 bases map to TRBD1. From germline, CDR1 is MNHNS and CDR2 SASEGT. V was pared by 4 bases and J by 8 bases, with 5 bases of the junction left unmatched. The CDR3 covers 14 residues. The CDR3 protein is CASSGRTGVGELFF. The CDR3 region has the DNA TGTGCCAGCAGTGGCAGGACAGGGGTTGGGGAGCTGTTTTTT.

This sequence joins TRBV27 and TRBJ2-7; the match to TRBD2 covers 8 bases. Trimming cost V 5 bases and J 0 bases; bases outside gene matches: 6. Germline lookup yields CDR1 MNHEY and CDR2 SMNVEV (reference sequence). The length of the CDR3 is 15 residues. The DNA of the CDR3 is TGTGCCAGCAGTACCAGCGGGAGCGCCTCCTACGAGCAGTACTTC. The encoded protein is CASSTSGSASYEQYF.

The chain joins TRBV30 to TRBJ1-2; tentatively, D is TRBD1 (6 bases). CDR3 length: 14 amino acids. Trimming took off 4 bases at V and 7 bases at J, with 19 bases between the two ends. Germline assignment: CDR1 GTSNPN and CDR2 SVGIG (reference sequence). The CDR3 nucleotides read TGTGCCTGGAATCAGCAGCAGGGGATGGGTGGCTACACCTTC. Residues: CAWNQQQGMGGYTF. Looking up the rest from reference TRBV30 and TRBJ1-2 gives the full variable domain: SQTIHQWPATLVQPVGSPLSLECTVEGTSNPNLYWYRQAAGRGLQLLFYSVGIGQISSEVPQNLSASRPQDRQFILSSKKLLLSDSGFYLCAWNQQQGMGGYTFGSGTRLTVV.

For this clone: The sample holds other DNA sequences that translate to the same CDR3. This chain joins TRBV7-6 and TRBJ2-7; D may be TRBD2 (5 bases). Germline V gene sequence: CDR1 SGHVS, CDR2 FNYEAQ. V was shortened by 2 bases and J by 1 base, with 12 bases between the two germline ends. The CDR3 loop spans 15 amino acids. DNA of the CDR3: TGTGCCAGCAGCTTACAGAGTCGGGGATCCTACGAGCAGTACTTC. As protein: CASSLQSRGSYEQYF.

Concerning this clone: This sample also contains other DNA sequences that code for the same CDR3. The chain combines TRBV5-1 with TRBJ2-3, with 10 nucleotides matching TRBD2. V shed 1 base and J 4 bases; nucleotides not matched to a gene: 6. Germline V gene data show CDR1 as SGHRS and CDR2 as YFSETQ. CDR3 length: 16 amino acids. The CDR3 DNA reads TGCGCCAGCAGCTTGTCTCTAGCGGGAGACGCAGATACGCAGTATTTT. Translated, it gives CASSLSLAGDADTQYF.

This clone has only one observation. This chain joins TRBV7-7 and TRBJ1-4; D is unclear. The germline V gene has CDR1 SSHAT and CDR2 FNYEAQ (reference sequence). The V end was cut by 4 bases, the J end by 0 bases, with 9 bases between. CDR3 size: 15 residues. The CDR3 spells CASSWTVATNEKLFF. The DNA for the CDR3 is TGTGCCAGCAGCTGGACGGTTGCAACTAATGAAAAACTGTTTTTT.